One and the same sample provided the 22 T cell receptor beta chains below, sequenced in a study of T-cell reconstitution after alpha-beta-depleted transplantation in children. Unique molecular identifiers featured in how the TCRbeta library was prepared. MiXCR, applied by TCRdb to the PCR reads, yields one record per CDR3 protein. The sample yields 490,000 or so distinct CDR3 sequences, over 9.5% seen once. Source: PBMCs, taken before TCRalphabeta/CD19-depleted stem cell transplant. The receptors were sampled from a child under 10 years old with inherited bone marrow failure, due to receive a stem cell transplant.

The chain's CDR3 is CASSYSRGERTDTQYF. DNA for the CDR3: TGTGCCAGCAGTTACTCGAGAGGGGAACGCACAGATACGCAGTATTTT. The chain is built from TRBV6-5 and TRBJ2-3, with D perhaps matching TRBD1 or TRBD2 (5 bases each). Germline-derived CDR1 and CDR2 are MNHEY and SVGAGI. This CDR3 spans 16 amino acids. The V and J ends lost 0 bases and 1 base respectively, with 11 bases between them.

This clonotype was seen a few times. The V gene is TRBV6-1, the J gene TRBJ1-1, with TRBD1 identical over 9 bases. V gave up 2 bases and J gave up 3 bases; unmatched junction bases: 4. The V gene's germline CDR1 is MNHNS and CDR2 SASEGT. The CDR3 spans 15 residues. The CDR3 reads CASSETGTGYTEAFF. The CDR3 DNA sequence: TGTGCCAGCAGTGAAACCGGGACAGGGTACACTGAAGCTTTCTTT.

This clonotype was recorded at least ten times. The chain carries TRBV20-1 and TRBJ2-7; D gene uncertain. The V end was cut by 0 bases, the J end by 1 base, with 10 bases between. CDR1 DFQATT and CDR2 SNEGSKA come from the germline V gene (reference sequence). The CDR3 loop spans 14 amino acids. Here the CDR3 reads CSARDLVRSYEQYF. The CDR3 DNA reads as TGCAGTGCTAGAGATCTAGTCCGTTCCTACGAGCAGTACTTC.

This clonotype has only a few counts. The chain recombines TRBV30 with TRBJ1-2, with TRBD1 matching over 9 bases. The CDR3 is 14 residues long. V lost 3 bases and J lost 2; bases outside the gene matches: 4. The germline V gene has CDR1 GTSNPN and CDR2 SVGIG (reference sequence). Here the CDR3 DNA reads TGTGCCTGGAGGGGACAGGGAGAAAACTATGGCTACACCTTC. Amino acids: CAWRGQGENYGYTF.

With regard to this clonotype: This clone may be a read error of a much larger clone one base away. The rearrangement links TRBV29-1 to TRBJ2-2, with D maybe TRBD1 (6 bases). Germline V CDR1 and CDR2: SQVTM, ANQGSEA. CDR3 length: 12 residues. The CDR3: CSVEEGAGELIF. As DNA, the CDR3 is TGCAGCGTTGAAGAGGGGGCCGGGGAGCTGATTTTT.

In this sample, this clonotype turned up many times. The V and J genes are TRBV18 and TRBJ1-4; 7 positions match TRBD1. Germline CDR1 is KGHSH and CDR2 is LQKENI. J was trimmed by 8 bases and V by 5 bases; bases with no gene match: 5. The CDR3 sequence is 13 residues long. The CDR3 spells CASSSDRDEKLFF. CDR3 nucleotides: TGTGCCAGCTCATCCGACAGGGACGAAAAACTGTTTTTT.

This clonotype was counted at least ten times. The chain joins TRBV27 to TRBJ2-1; 15 nucleotides align to TRBD2. V lost 5 bases and J lost 8; bases outside the gene matches: 10. Germline lookup yields CDR1 MNHEY and CDR2 SMNVEV (reference sequence). The CDR3 has 17 residues. For the CDR3, the DNA is TGTGCCAGCAGTGGCGGACTAGCGGGAGGGCCTGAGGATGAGCAGTTCTTC. As protein: CASSGGLAGGPEDEQFF.

This clonotype was seen at least ten times. This chain links TRBV20-1 with TRBJ2-3, with TRBD1 matching over 9 bases. Germline lookup yields CDR1 DFQATT and CDR2 SNEGSKA (reference sequence). This CDR3 has 15 amino acids. V lost 3 bases, J lost 2 bases, and 6 bases stayed unmatched. The CDR3 DNA sequence: TGCAGTGCTAGTGGGGACAGGGCTTTCACAGATACGCAGTATTTT. Protein sequence: CSASGDRAFTDTQYF.

This clonotype appeared many times. The chain combines TRBV5-5 with TRBJ1-1; D unresolved. V lost 2 bases, J lost 0 bases, and 8 bases lay in between. Germline V gene data show CDR1 as SGHKS and CDR2 as YYEKEE (reference sequence). The CDR3 runs to 14 residues. The CDR3 region has the DNA TGTGCCAGCAGCTTAGGACTCCTGAACACTGAAGCTTTCTTT. The encoded protein is CASSLGLLNTEAFF.

This clonotype appeared many times. This chain uses TRBV20-1 with TRBJ2-7; unclear D gene. The germline V gene has CDR1 DFQATT and CDR2 SNEGSKA (reference sequence). Trimming took off 3 bases at V and 3 bases at J, with 9 bases between the two ends. The CDR3 spans 12 residues. The CDR3 DNA reads TGCAGTGCTAGGGGTCTGGGCTACGAGCAGTACTTC. It yields the protein CSARGLGYEQYF.

This clonotype was detected many times. The chain has TRBV20-1 and TRBJ2-3, with 9 bases identical to TRBD1. Germline V gene sequence: CDR1 DFQATT, CDR2 SNEGSKA (reference sequence). V lost 6 bases and J lost 2; bases outside the gene matches: 15. CDR3 length: 17 amino acids. The chain's CDR3 is CSAISAITGGATDTQYF. Here the CDR3 DNA reads TGCAGTGCAATCTCCGCGATCACAGGGGGCGCCACAGATACGCAGTATTTT.

This clonotype came up many times. The chain employs TRBV20-1 and TRBJ1-5, with no clear D. Germline V gene data show CDR1 as DFQATT and CDR2 as SNEGSKA (reference sequence). V lost 5 bases to trimming and J lost 5 bases, with 13 bases between them. CDR3 length: 13 residues. The CDR3, as DNA: TGCAGTGCTCTCCCCGAGGACGATCAGCCCCAGCATTTT. It codes for CSALPEDDQPQHF.

In its sample, this clonotype was seen many times. The V gene is TRBV25-1, the J gene TRBJ1-2; maybe TRBD1 (5 bases). The ends were cut back, 6 bases at V and 6 bases at J, with 20 bases in the middle. From germline, CDR1 is MGHDK and CDR2 SYGVNS. There are 15 residues in the CDR3. CDR3 DNA: TGTGCCAGCAGCGTATCTTGGACCGGGGGGGATGGCTACACCTTC. It codes for CASSVSWTGGDGYTF.

This clonotype has ten or more counts. J is TRBJ2-5 and V is TRBV6-2 or TRBV6-3; D is possibly TRBD1 or TRBD2 (5 bases each). The germline CDR1 and CDR2 sequences are MNHEY and SVGEGT. This CDR3 has 15 residues. Between the trimmed V and J ends, which lost 7 bases and 1 base, there was a span of 16 bases. The CDR3 is CASNKPGTTQETQYF. DNA of the CDR3: TGTGCCAGCAATAAACCAGGGACGACCCAAGAGACCCAGTACTTC.

In its sample, this clonotype was seen many times. The genes are TRBV29-1 and TRBJ2-7; D might be TRBD2 (6 bases). The CDR3 sequence is 15 residues long. With 1 base removed from V and 2 bases from J, the gap between germline ends came to 15 bases. Germline CDR1 and CDR2: SQVTM and ANQGSEA. The CDR3 sequence: CSVEVPAGGTYEQYF. In DNA, the CDR3 is TGCAGCGTTGAAGTTCCAGCGGGCGGAACCTACGAGCAGTACTTC.

This clonotype has ten or more counts. J is TRBJ2-3 and V is TRBV2; D possibly corresponds to TRBD2 (5 bases). This CDR3 has 17 amino acids. CDR1 and CDR2 (germline): SNHLY, FYNNEI. V was clipped by 6 bases and J by 6 bases, with 25 bases between them. The CDR3 loop reads CASSPQYEGARGDTQYF. CDR3 DNA sequence: TGTGCCAGCAGCCCCCAGTATGAGGGAGCCCGAGGGGATACGCAGTATTTT.

The chain carries TRBV7-2 and TRBJ2-7, with D tentatively TRBD2 (5 bases). This CDR3 region has 16 residues. Deletions cut 4 bases from V and 7 bases from J, with 23 bases between. Germline CDR1 reads SGHTA; CDR2 reads FQGNSA. In nucleotides, the CDR3 is TGTGCCAGCAGCTCAACTTTGACGGGAACCTTACGAGAGCAGTACTTC. This gives the protein CASSSTLTGTLREQYF.

This clonotype was detected ten times or more. The chain is built from TRBV14 and TRBJ2-4, with a weak D call TRBD1 (6 bases). With 0 bases removed from V and 10 bases from J, the gap between germline ends came to 10 bases. The CDR3 runs to 13 residues. CDR1 is SGHDN and CDR2 is FVKESK in the germline V gene. CDR3: CASSQDLGTIQYF. The CDR3 DNA follows: TGTGCCAGCAGCCAAGATTTGGGGACAATTCAGTACTTC.

The chain uses TRBV13 and TRBJ2-3, with 7 bases matching TRBD2. V shed 2 bases and J 3 bases; nucleotides not matched to a gene: 11. This CDR3 has 17 amino acids. Per the germline V gene, CDR1 is PRHDT and CDR2 is FYEKMQ (reference sequence). CDR3 sequence reads: CASSLWWASGLTDTQYF. The CDR3 DNA reads TGTGCCAGCAGCTTATGGTGGGCTAGCGGTTTAACAGATACGCAGTATTTT.

This clonotype has more than one count but fewer than ten. CDR3 DNA: TGTGCCTGGACCGCAACAGGGCTATCGGACGAGCAGTACTTC. Its translation is CAWTATGLSDEQYF. The V gene is TRBV30, the J gene TRBJ2-7; the D gene is possibly TRBD1 (6 bases). Germline V gives CDR1 GTSNPN, CDR2 SVGIG (reference sequence). V lost 4 bases to trimming and J lost 5 bases, with 18 bases between them. The CDR3 is 14 residues long.

There are many counts of this clonotype. V is TRBV9 and J is TRBJ2-5; TRBD1 agrees at 10 bases. V was pared by 3 bases and J by 2 bases, with 4 bases of the junction left unmatched. Germline V gene data show CDR1 as SGDLS and CDR2 as YYNGEE. The CDR3 is 15 residues long. The CDR3 DNA is TGTGCCAGCAGCGGCCGGGACAGGGGTCAAGAGACCCAGTACTTC. It yields the protein CASSGRDRGQETQYF. The variable domain in full, with the rest retrieved from reference TRBV9 and TRBJ2-5, is DSGVTQTPKHLITATGQRVTLRCSPRSGDLSVYWYQQSLDQGLQFLIQYYNGEERAKGNILERFSAQQFPDLHSELNLSSLELGDSALYFCASSGRDRGQETQYFGPGTRLLVL.

This clonotype was recorded many times. The chain carries TRBV20-1 and TRBJ2-1; TRBD2 matches at 10 bases. V shed 0 bases, J shed 3 bases, and the junction held 8 bases outside the gene matches. The CDR3 is 17 amino acids. CDR1 DFQATT and CDR2 SNEGSKA come from the germline V gene (reference sequence). CDR3 nucleotide sequence: TGCAGTGCTAGAGACGGAACTAGCGGGACTATCTACAATGAGCAGTTCTTC. Protein product: CSARDGTSGTIYNEQFF.